Listed below are T cell receptor beta chains from one sample, sequenced in a study of beta chain features in type 1 diabetes. The table came from immunoSEQ multiplex PCR; TCRdb's copy has only in-frame clones and leaves some out. The sample comprises hundreds of thousands of clones, more than 9% of which are singletons, and under 0.035% rests with the top ten. Sequenced material: naive CD4+ T cells from blood. These receptors were obtained from a woman aged 18-30 years in good health. CDR3s include the opening cysteine and the closing phenylalanine or tryptophan. D genes are given only for firm matches. Only part of the rows carry a size: once, few, many, or a class if the clone is expanded.

size: -; J: TRBJ1-1; D: TRBD1; V: TRBV2; DNA: TGTGCCAGCAGTGGGGGACAGGGAAACACTGAAGCTTTCTTT; CDR3: CASSGGQGNTEAFF
size: -; J: TRBJ2-7; D: -; V: TRBV11-2; DNA: TGTGCCAGCAGCTTATATTTAATGGCGCAGGGGACCTACGAGCAGTACTTC; CDR3: CASSLYLMAQGTYEQYF
size: -; J: TRBJ1-3; D: -; V: TRBV27; DNA: TGTGCCAGCAGTTCAGGCTCTGGAAACACCATATATTTT; CDR3: CASSSGSGNTIYF
size: few; J: TRBJ2-1; D: -; V: TRBV19; DNA: TGTGCCAGTAGTAGAGACAGTCACAATGAGCAGTTCTTC; CDR3: CASSRDSHNEQFF
size: -; J: TRBJ2-7; D: -; V: TRBV27; DNA: TGTGCCAGCAGTTTATTTGCGGTTGGGGGCGGCTGGACTGGGACCTACGAGCAGTACTTC; CDR3: CASSLFAVGGGWTGTYEQYF
size: -; J: TRBJ1-4; D: -; V: TRBV14; DNA: TGTGCCAGCAGCGGACGACAGTTACCAACTAATGAAAAACTGTTTTTT; CDR3: CASSGRQLPTNEKLFF
size: few; J: TRBJ1-6; D: -; V: TRBV4-1; DNA: TGCGCCAGCAGCCGTACAGGGAGCTCCTATAATTCACCCCTCCACTTT; CDR3: CASSRTGSSYNSPLHF
size: few; J: TRBJ2-5; D: TRBD1; V: TRBV10-3; DNA: TGTGCCATCAGTGGGGGACAGGGTGGAGAGACCCAGTACTTC; CDR3: CAISGGQGGETQYF
size: few; J: TRBJ1-5; D: -; V: TRBV2; DNA: TGTGCCAGCAGTGTTGAGGAAGTTGGTCAGCCCCAGCATTTT; CDR3: CASSVEEVGQPQHF
size: -; J: TRBJ2-5; D: TRBD2; V: TRBV5-1; DNA: TGCGCCAGCAGCCCTACTAGCGCGCAAGAGACCCAGTACTTC; CDR3: CASSPTSAQETQYF
size: few; J: TRBJ1-5; D: TRBD1; V: TRBV5-6; DNA: TGTGCCAGCAGCACCGGGACAGGGTACGGGAATAGCAATCAGCCCCAGCATTTT; CDR3: CASSTGTGYGNSNQPQHF
size: -; J: TRBJ2-3; D: -; V: TRBV11-2; DNA: TGTGCCAGCAGCTCCACTATCGTTGTCCAGCATACGCAGTATTTT; CDR3: CASSSTIVVQHTQYF
size: few; J: TRBJ2-2; D: -; V: TRBV5-1; DNA: TGCGCCAGCAGCTTGGCCGGTGGGGGCCCCGGGGAGCTGTTTTTT; CDR3: CASSLAGGGPGELFF
size: -; J: TRBJ2-1; D: TRBD1; V: TRBV2; DNA: TGTGCCAGCAGTGAAGAGGGGACAGGAGACAATGAGCAGTTCTTC; CDR3: CASSEEGTGDNEQFF
size: -; J: TRBJ1-3; D: -; V: TRBV7-9; DNA: TGTGCCAGCAGTCCGGCCGGGACTGGAAACACCATATATTTT; CDR3: CASSPAGTGNTIYF
size: -; J: TRBJ2-3; D: -; V: TRBV9; DNA: TGTGCCAGCAGCTCCCGGGGAGGTAGCACAGATACGCAGTATTTT; CDR3: CASSSRGGSTDTQYF
size: -; J: TRBJ2-3; D: -; V: TRBV6-1; DNA: TGTGCCAGCAGACAGATAGGACTGAATACGCAGTATTTT; CDR3: CASRQIGLNTQYF
size: -; J: TRBJ1-1; D: -; V: TRBV15; DNA: TGTGCCACCAGCAGAGCCGGGTTGAACACTGAAGCTTTCTTT; CDR3: CATSRAGLNTEAFF
size: few; J: TRBJ1-1; D: -; V: TRBV5-1; DNA: TGCGCCAGCAGAGACAGGCCAGGCACTGAAGCTTTCTTT; CDR3: CASRDRPGTEAFF
size: -; J: TRBJ2-7; D: TRBD1; V: TRBV11-2; DNA: TGTGCCAGCAGCTGGGGACAGTACTACGAGCAGTACTTC; CDR3: CASSWGQYYEQYF
size: -; J: TRBJ2-7; D: TRBD1; V: TRBV6-1; DNA: TGTGCCAGCAGTGTCGGGACAGAACCTCCTACTACTTACGAGCAGTACTTC; CDR3: CASSVGTEPPTTYEQYF
size: few; J: TRBJ2-3; D: TRBD2; V: TRBV11-3; DNA: TGTGCCAGCAGCTCGGGACTAGCGGGATCCACAGATACGCAGTATTTT; CDR3: CASSSGLAGSTDTQYF
size: few; J: TRBJ1-5; D: -; V: TRBV4-1; DNA: TGCGCCAGCAGCCAAGAGCCAGGGGAAGGGCCCCAGCATTTT; CDR3: CASSQEPGEGPQHF
size: few; J: TRBJ2-7; D: -; V: TRBV30; DNA: TGTGCCTCCACCACTACAGGGAGTCCCTCCTACGAGCAGTACTTC; CDR3: CASTTTGSPSYEQYF
size: -; J: TRBJ2-2; D: -; V: TRBV7-6; DNA: TGTGCCAGCAGCTTAGCGTACGGTGGCACCGGGGAGCTGTTTTTT; CDR3: CASSLAYGGTGELFF
size: few; J: TRBJ2-7; D: TRBD1; V: TRBV15; DNA: TGTGCCACCAGCAGGAACAGGGGGCTGGACTACGAGCAGTACTTC; CDR3: CATSRNRGLDYEQYF
size: -; J: TRBJ1-5; D: -; V: TRBV30; DNA: TGTGCCTGGAGTTTGGGGGCGACTCAGCCCCAGCATTTT; CDR3: CAWSLGATQPQHF
size: -; J: TRBJ2-3; D: -; V: TRBV14; DNA: TGTGCCAGCAGCCCTCGGTCAGGACTCGGCACAGATACGCAGTATTTT; CDR3: CASSPRSGLGTDTQYF
size: few; J: TRBJ2-1; D: TRBD2; V: TRBV10-2; DNA: TGCGCCAGCAGTGAATTGGCCAGCGGGAGATTTGGGACCAATGAGCAGTTCTTC; CDR3: CASSELASGRFGTNEQFF
size: -; J: TRBJ2-7; D: TRBD1; V: TRBV5-1; DNA: TGCGCCAGCAGCCGAAAGGACAGGGGTTACGAGCAGTACTTC; CDR3: CASSRKDRGYEQYF
size: -; J: TRBJ1-1; D: -; V: TRBV19; DNA: TGTGCCAGTCGCTGGGGGCTTGGAGCTTTCTTT; CDR3: CASRWGLGAFF